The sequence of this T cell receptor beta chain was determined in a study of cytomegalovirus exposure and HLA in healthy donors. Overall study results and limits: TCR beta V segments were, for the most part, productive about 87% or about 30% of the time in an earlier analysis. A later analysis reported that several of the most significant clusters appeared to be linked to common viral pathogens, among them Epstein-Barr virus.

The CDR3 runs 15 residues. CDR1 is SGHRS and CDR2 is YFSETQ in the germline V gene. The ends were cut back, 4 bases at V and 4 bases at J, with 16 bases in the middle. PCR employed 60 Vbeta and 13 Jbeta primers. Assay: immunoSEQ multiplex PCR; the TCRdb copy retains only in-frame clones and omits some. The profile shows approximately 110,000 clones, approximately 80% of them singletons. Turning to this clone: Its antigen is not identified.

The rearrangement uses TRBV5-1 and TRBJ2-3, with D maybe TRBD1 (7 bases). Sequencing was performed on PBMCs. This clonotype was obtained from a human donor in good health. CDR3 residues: CASSGAGQGADTQYF. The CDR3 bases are TGCGCCAGCAGCGGAGCGGGTCAGGGGGCAGATACGCAGTATTTT.